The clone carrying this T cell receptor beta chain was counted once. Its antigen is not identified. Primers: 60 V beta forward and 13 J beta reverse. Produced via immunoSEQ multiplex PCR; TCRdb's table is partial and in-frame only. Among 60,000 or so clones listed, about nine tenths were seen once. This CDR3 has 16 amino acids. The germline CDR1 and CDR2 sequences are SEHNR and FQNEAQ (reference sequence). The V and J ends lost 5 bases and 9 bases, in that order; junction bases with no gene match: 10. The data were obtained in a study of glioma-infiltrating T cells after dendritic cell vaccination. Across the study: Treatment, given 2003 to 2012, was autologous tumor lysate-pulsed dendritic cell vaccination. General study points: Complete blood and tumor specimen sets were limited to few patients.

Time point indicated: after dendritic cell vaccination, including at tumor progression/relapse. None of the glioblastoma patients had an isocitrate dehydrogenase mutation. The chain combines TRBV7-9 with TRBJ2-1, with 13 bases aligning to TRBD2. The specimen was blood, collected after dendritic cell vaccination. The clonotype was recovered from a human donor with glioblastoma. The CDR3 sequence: CASSATSGGGIAEQFF. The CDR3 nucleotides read TGTGCCAGCAGCGCCACTAGCGGGGGGGGTATTGCTGAGCAGTTCTTC.